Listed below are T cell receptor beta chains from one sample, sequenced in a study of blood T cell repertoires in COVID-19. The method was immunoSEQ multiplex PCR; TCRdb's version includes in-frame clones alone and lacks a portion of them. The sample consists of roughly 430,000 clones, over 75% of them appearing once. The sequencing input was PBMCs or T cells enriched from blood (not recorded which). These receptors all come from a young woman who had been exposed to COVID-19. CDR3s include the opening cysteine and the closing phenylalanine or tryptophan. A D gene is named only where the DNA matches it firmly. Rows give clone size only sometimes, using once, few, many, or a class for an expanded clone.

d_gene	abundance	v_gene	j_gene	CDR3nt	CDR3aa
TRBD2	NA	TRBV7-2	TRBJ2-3	TGTGCCAGCAGCTTAAGCGGGGGGCGGACAGATACGCAGTATTTT	CASSLSGGRTDTQYF
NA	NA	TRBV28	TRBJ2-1	TGTGCCAGCATGGGTCAGGGTACCGTCCTAGGCAATGAGCAGTTCTTC	CASMGQGTVLGNEQFF
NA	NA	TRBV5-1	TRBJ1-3	TGCGCCAGCAGCTTGTGGGACACCCAGAGCTCTGGAAACACCATATATTTT	CASSLWDTQSSGNTIYF
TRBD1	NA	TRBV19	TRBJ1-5	TGTGCCAGTAGTACGGACAGGGGCAATCAGCCCCAGCATTTT	CASSTDRGNQPQHF
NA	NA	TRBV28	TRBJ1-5	TGTGCCAGCAGTGGGGGGGCGAGTCAGCCCCAGCATTTT	CASSGGASQPQHF
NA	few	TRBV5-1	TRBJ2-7	TGCGCCAGCAGCCCCCTTTCCCATAGGGGGGGAAGCGAGCAGTACTTC	CASSPLSHRGGSEQYF
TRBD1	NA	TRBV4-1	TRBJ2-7	TGCGCCAGCAGCCAACAGGGGGACAGACCTTACGAGCAGTACTTC	CASSQQGDRPYEQYF
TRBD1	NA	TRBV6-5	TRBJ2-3	TGTGCCAGCACCTCGGGACAGGGCGAAGCAGATACGCAGTATTTT	CASTSGQGEADTQYF
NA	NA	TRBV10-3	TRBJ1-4	TGTGCCATCAGTGAGTCCGGGCAGGGTAATGAAAAACTGTTTTTT	CAISESGQGNEKLFF
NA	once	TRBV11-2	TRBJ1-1	TGTGCCAGCAGTCCCCTAGGGGAGGGGACTGAAGCTTTCTTT	CASSPLGEGTEAFF
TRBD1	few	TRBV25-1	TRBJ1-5	TGTGCCAGCTCGACAGGGGGCAATCAGCCCCAGCATTTT	CASSTGGNQPQHF
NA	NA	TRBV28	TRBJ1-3	TGTGCCAGCAGCCTGGGAGGGTCCTCTGGAAACACCATATATTTT	CASSLGGSSGNTIYF
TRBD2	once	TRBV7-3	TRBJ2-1	TGTGCCAGCAGCTTAACTAGCGGGGGATACAATGAGCAGTTCTTC	CASSLTSGGYNEQFF
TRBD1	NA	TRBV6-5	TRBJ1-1	TGTGCCGGACAGGGGATGAACACTGAAGCTTTCTTT	CAGQGMNTEAFF
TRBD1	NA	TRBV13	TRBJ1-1	TGTGCCAGCAGGGATTTCGGGGGCCGGGACAGGGAGGTTGAAGCTTTCTTT	CASRDFGGRDREVEAFF
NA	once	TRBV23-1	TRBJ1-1	TGCGCCAGCAGTCAATCCACAGATATGAACACTGAAGCTTTCTTT	CASSQSTDMNTEAFF
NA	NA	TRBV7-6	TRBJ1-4	TGTGCCAGCAGCTTACGTAATAATGAAAAACTGTTTTTT	CASSLRNNEKLFF
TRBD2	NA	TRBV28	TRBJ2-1	TGTGCCAGCAGTTCGGGACTAGCGGGGGACAATGAGCAGTTCTTC	CASSSGLAGDNEQFF
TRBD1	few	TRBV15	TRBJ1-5	TGTGCCACCAGCGTGATGCGGACAGGGAATCAGCCCCAGCATTTT	CATSVMRTGNQPQHF
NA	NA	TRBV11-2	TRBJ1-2	TGTGCCAGCAGCCGACTGCGGGACTATGGCTACACCTTC	CASSRLRDYGYTF
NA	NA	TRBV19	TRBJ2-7	TGTGCCAGTAGTATAAACCGGGTTGGCGAGCAGTACTTC	CASSINRVGEQYF
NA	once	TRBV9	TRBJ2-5	TGTGCCAGCAGCGTACTCGGGGGAGACTCTCAAGAGACCCAGTACTTC	CASSVLGGDSQETQYF
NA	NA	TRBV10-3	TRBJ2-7	TGTGCCATCAGTGAGTCCATCTACGAGCAGTACTTC	CAISESIYEQYF
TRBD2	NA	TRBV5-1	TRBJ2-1	TGCGCCAGCGGACTAGCGGGAGGGTCCTACAATGAGCAGTTCTTC	CASGLAGGSYNEQFF
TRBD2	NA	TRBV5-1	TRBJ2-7	TGCGCCAGCAGCTTCGAGCGGGAGGACCACGAGCAGTACTTC	CASSFEREDHEQYF
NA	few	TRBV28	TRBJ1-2	TGTGCCAGCAGACCATCAGGGGCCTATGGCTACACCTTC	CASRPSGAYGYTF
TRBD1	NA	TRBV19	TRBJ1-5	TGTGCCAGTACCACTCCACGGACAGGGGGCAATCAGCCCCAGCATTTT	CASTTPRTGGNQPQHF
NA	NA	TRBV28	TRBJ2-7	TGTGCCAGCAGTTTGCAGGGTGAGGTGGCCTACGAGCAGTACTTC	CASSLQGEVAYEQYF
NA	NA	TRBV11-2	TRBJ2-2	TGTGCCAGCAGCCTACCTGCCGGGGAGCTGTTTTTT	CASSLPAGELFF
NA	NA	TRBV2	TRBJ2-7	TGTGCCAGCAGCGGACTACTTTCCTACGAGCAGTACTTC	CASSGLLSYEQYF
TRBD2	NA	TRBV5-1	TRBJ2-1	TGCGCCAGCAGCCGGGTAGCTAGCGGGAGGGCCGGGGTTTACAATGAGCAGTTCTTC	CASSRVASGRAGVYNEQFF
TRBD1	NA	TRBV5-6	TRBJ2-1	TGTGCCAGCAGCTTCGGGACAGGGGTATCATCCTACAATGAGCAGTTCTTC	CASSFGTGVSSYNEQFF
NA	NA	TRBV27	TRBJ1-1	TGTGCCAGCACCCCGGGGGGGTCAGGGGCTGAAGCTTTCTTT	CASTPGGSGAEAFF
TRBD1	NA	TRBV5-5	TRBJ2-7	TGTGCCAGCAGCTCCGGGACAGGGTTCAACGAGCAGTACTTC	CASSSGTGFNEQYF
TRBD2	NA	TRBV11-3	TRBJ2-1	TGTGCCAGCAGCTCCCCCCTAGCGGGGGGGAATGAGCAGTTCTTC	CASSSPLAGGNEQFF
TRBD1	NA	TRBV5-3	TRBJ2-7	TGTGCCAGAAGCCCTAGGGCAGGGGGCTACGAGCAGTACTTC	CARSPRAGGYEQYF
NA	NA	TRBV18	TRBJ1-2	TGTGCCAGCGCCCGACAGGTTCCTAACTATGGCTACACCTTC	CASARQVPNYGYTF
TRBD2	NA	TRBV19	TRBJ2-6	TGTGCCAGTAGTGCCCTTGGTGGCGGGAGAGCTGGGGCCAACGTCCTGACTTTC	CASSALGGGRAGANVLTF
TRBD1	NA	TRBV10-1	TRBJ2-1	TGCGCCAGCAGACCTGGACAGGGGGCCCCTTCCTACAATGAGCAGTTCTTC	CASRPGQGAPSYNEQFF
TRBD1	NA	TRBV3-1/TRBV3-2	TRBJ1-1	TGTGCCAGCAGCCTAGGACAGGGTGCTCATTTCTTT	CASSLGQGAHFF
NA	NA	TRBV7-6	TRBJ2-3	TGTGCCAGCAGCTTAAGGAGCGGATCATTCGGCGATACGCAGTATTTT	CASSLRSGSFGDTQYF
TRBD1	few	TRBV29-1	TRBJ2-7	TGCAGCGCCACAGGGGGCGGCACCTACGAGCAGTACTTC	CSATGGGTYEQYF
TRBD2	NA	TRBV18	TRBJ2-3	TGTGCCAGCTCAGCGGGACTAGCAGGGACAGATACGCAGTATTTT	CASSAGLAGTDTQYF
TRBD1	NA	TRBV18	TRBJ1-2	TGTGCCAGCTCACCAACAGGGGGCGCGGACTATGGCTACACCTTC	CASSPTGGADYGYTF
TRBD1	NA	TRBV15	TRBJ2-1	TGTGCCACCAGCAGAGATCAGGGGGTCGGTGAGCAGTTCTTC	CATSRDQGVGEQFF
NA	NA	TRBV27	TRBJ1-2	TGTGCCAGCAGCCGGGGGGCCGGCTACACCTTC	CASSRGAGYTF
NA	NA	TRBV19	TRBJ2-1	TGTGCCAGTTCCAACCGAGAATACAATGAGCAGTTCTTC	CASSNREYNEQFF
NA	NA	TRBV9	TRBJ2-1	TGTGCCAGCACGGAGACCTCGCTAATCAGCAATGAGCAGTTCTTC	CASTETSLISNEQFF